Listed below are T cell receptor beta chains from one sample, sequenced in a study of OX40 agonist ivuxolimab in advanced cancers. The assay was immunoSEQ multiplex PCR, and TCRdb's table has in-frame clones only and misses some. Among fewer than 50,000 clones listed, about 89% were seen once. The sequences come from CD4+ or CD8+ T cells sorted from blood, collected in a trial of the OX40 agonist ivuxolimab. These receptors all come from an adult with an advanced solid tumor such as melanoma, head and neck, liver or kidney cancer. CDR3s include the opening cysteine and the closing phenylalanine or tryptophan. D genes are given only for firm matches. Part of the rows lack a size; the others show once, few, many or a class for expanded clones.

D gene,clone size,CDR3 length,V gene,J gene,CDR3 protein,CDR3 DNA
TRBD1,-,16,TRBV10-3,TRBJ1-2,CAISADSGGDRGGYTF,TGTGCCATCAGTGCCGATTCGGGAGGGGACAGGGGCGGCTACACCTTC
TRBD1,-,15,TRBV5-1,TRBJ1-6,CASSPGPRGNSPLHF,TGCGCCAGCAGCCCAGGGCCCAGGGGGAATTCACCCCTCCACTTT
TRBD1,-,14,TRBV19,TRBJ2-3,CASSIRRGTDTQYF,TGTGCCAGTAGTATTCGCAGGGGGACAGATACGCAGTATTTT
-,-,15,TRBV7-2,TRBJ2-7,CASSILGTTREEQYF,TGTGCCAGCAGCATTCTAGGGACAACCAGGGAGGAGCAGTACTTC
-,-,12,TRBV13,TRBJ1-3,CASSLRGNTIYF,TGTGCCAGCAGCTTACGGGGAAACACCATATATTTT
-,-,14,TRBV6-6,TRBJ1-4,CASSPFVGREKLFF,TGTGCCAGCAGTCCCTTCGTCGGACGTGAAAAACTGTTTTTT
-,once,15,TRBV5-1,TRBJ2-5,CASSLDGDPQETQYF,TGCGCCAGCAGCTTGGACGGGGACCCCCAAGAGACCCAGTACTTC
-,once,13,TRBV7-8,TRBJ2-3,CASSLTAGDTQYF,TGTGCCAGCAGCTTAACGGCGGGAGATACGCAGTATTTT
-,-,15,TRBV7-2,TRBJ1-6,CASRGSSSYNSPLHF,TGTGCCAGCAGGGGCTCGAGCTCCTATAATTCACCCCTCCACTTT
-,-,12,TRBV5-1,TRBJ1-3,CASSDNTQGPHF,TGCGCCAGCAGCGACAATACCCAGGGTCCGCATTTT
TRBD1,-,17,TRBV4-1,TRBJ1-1,CASSQDSPGQLNTEAFF,TGCGCCAGCAGCCAAGATTCCCCGGGACAGCTGAACACTGAAGCTTTCTTT
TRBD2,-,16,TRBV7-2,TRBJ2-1,CASRISSGGAFNEQFF,TGTGCCAGCAGAATCTCAAGCGGGGGGGCGTTCAATGAGCAGTTCTTC
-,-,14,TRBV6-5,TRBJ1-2,CASSYSGQGSGYTF,TGTGCCAGCAGTTACTCGGGTCAGGGTTCTGGCTACACCTTC
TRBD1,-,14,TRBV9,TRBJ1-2,CASSLGTAVGGYTF,TGTGCCAGCAGCCTCGGGACAGCCGTAGGGGGCTACACCTTC
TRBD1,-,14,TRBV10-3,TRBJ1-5,CATGQGGYDQPQHF,TGTGCCACCGGACAGGGAGGTTACGATCAGCCCCAGCATTTT
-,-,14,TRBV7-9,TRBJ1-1,CASSWGHQNTEAFF,TGTGCCAGCAGCTGGGGTCACCAGAACACTGAAGCTTTCTTT
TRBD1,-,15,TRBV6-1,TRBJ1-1,CASGKARTGGTEAFF,TGTGCCAGTGGGAAAGCCAGGACAGGGGGGACTGAAGCTTTCTTT
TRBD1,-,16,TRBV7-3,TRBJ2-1,CASSLRTGTPYNEQFF,TGTGCCAGCAGCTTGCGGACAGGGACCCCATACAATGAGCAGTTCTTC
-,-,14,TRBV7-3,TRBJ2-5,CASSLNAGKETQYF,TGTGCCAGCAGCTTAAACGCAGGGAAAGAGACCCAGTACTTC
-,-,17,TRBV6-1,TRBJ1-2,CASSEIQKELKTYGYTF,TGTGCCAGCAGTGAAATTCAAAAGGAGCTCAAAACCTATGGCTACACCTTC
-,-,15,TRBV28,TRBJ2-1,CASSFLRTAYNEQFF,TGTGCCAGCAGTTTCCTTCGGACAGCATACAATGAGCAGTTCTTC
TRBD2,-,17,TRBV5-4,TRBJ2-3,CASSIGLAGGITDTQYF,TGTGCCAGCAGCATCGGACTAGCGGGGGGCATCACAGATACGCAGTATTTT
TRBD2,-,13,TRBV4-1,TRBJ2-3,CASSRLAGETQYF,TGCGCCAGCAGCCGACTAGCGGGGGAAACGCAGTATTTT
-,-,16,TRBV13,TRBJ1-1,CASSTPPGTPITEAFF,TGTGCCAGCAGCACCCCCCCAGGGACCCCAATCACTGAAGCTTTCTTT
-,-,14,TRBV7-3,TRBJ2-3,CASSPKKGIDTQYF,TGTGCCAGCAGCCCAAAAAAGGGGATAGATACGCAGTATTTT
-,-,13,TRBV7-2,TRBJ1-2,CASSLDRTTGYTF,TGTGCCAGCAGCTTAGATCGGACAACCGGCTACACCTTC
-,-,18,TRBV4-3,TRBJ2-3,CASSQDPDWAAPTDTQYF,TGCGCCAGCAGCCAAGACCCCGATTGGGCGGCCCCCACAGATACGCAGTATTTT
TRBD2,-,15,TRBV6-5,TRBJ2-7,CASSLAGGVSYEQYF,TGTGCCAGCAGTCTAGCGGGGGGTGTCTCCTACGAGCAGTACTTC
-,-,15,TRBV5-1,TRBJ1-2,CASSLRSREGYGYTF,TGCGCCAGCAGCTTGAGATCACGGGAGGGGTATGGCTACACCTTC
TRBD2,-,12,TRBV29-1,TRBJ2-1,CSVATSGDEQFF,TGCAGCGTTGCAACTAGCGGGGATGAGCAGTTCTTC
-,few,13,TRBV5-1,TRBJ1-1,CASSEAPNTEAFF,TGCGCCAGCAGCGAGGCACCGAACACTGAAGCTTTCTTT
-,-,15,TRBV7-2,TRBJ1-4,CASSRESGPDEKLFF,TGTGCCAGCAGCCGTGAATCCGGGCCGGATGAAAAACTGTTTTTT
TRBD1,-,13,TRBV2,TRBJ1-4,CASIGQGNEKLFF,TGTGCCAGCATCGGACAGGGGAATGAAAAACTGTTTTTT
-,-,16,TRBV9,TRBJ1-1,CASSVEGSGLRTEAFF,TGTGCCAGCAGCGTAGAGGGTTCGGGGCTGCGCACTGAAGCTTTCTTT
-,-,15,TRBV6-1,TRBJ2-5,CASSERGHIQETQYF,TGTGCCAGCAGTGAAAGGGGACATATCCAAGAGACCCAGTACTTC
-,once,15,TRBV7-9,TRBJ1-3,CASSTFRGAGNTIYF,TGTGCCAGCAGCACCTTCAGGGGTGCTGGAAACACCATATATTTT
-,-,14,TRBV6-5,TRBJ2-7,CASSTPGLPYEQYF,TGTGCCAGCAGCACCCCGGGACTCCCCTACGAGCAGTACTTC
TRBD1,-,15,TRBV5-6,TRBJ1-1,CASSLVGTGDTEAFF,TGTGCCAGCAGCTTGGTGGGCACAGGGGACACTGAAGCTTTCTTT
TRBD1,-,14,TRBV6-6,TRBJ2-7,CASTKQTGGYEQYF,TGTGCCAGCACTAAACAGACAGGGGGCTACGAGCAGTACTTC
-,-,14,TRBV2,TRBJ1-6,CASNGGSYNSPLHF,TGTGCCAGCAACGGGGGCTCCTATAATTCACCCCTCCACTTT
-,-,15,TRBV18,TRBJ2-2,CASSPSTGNTGELFF,TGTGCCAGCTCACCATCTACAGGGAACACCGGGGAGCTGTTTTTT
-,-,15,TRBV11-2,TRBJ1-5,CASSLDGRSNQPQHF,TGTGCCAGCAGCTTAGATGGCCGGAGCAATCAGCCCCAGCATTTT
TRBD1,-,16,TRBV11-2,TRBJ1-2,CASSPYRDRASYGYTF,TGTGCCAGCAGCCCCTACCGGGACAGGGCTAGCTATGGCTACACCTTC
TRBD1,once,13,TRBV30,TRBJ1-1,CARADRANTEAFF,TGTGCCAGAGCCGACAGGGCGAACACTGAAGCTTTCTTT
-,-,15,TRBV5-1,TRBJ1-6,CASSPRGARESPLHF,TGCGCCAGCAGCCCACGAGGGGCGCGGGAATCACCCCTCCACTTT
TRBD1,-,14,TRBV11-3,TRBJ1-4,CASSPGQGGEKLFF,TGTGCCAGCAGCCCGGGACAGGGTGGTGAAAAACTGTTTTTT
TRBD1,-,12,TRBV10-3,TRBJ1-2,CAISRQGDGYTF,TGTGCCATCAGTAGGCAGGGGGATGGCTACACCTTC
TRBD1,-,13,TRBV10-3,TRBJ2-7,CAISAGQGEEQYF,TGTGCCATCAGCGCTGGACAGGGGGAAGAGCAGTACTTC